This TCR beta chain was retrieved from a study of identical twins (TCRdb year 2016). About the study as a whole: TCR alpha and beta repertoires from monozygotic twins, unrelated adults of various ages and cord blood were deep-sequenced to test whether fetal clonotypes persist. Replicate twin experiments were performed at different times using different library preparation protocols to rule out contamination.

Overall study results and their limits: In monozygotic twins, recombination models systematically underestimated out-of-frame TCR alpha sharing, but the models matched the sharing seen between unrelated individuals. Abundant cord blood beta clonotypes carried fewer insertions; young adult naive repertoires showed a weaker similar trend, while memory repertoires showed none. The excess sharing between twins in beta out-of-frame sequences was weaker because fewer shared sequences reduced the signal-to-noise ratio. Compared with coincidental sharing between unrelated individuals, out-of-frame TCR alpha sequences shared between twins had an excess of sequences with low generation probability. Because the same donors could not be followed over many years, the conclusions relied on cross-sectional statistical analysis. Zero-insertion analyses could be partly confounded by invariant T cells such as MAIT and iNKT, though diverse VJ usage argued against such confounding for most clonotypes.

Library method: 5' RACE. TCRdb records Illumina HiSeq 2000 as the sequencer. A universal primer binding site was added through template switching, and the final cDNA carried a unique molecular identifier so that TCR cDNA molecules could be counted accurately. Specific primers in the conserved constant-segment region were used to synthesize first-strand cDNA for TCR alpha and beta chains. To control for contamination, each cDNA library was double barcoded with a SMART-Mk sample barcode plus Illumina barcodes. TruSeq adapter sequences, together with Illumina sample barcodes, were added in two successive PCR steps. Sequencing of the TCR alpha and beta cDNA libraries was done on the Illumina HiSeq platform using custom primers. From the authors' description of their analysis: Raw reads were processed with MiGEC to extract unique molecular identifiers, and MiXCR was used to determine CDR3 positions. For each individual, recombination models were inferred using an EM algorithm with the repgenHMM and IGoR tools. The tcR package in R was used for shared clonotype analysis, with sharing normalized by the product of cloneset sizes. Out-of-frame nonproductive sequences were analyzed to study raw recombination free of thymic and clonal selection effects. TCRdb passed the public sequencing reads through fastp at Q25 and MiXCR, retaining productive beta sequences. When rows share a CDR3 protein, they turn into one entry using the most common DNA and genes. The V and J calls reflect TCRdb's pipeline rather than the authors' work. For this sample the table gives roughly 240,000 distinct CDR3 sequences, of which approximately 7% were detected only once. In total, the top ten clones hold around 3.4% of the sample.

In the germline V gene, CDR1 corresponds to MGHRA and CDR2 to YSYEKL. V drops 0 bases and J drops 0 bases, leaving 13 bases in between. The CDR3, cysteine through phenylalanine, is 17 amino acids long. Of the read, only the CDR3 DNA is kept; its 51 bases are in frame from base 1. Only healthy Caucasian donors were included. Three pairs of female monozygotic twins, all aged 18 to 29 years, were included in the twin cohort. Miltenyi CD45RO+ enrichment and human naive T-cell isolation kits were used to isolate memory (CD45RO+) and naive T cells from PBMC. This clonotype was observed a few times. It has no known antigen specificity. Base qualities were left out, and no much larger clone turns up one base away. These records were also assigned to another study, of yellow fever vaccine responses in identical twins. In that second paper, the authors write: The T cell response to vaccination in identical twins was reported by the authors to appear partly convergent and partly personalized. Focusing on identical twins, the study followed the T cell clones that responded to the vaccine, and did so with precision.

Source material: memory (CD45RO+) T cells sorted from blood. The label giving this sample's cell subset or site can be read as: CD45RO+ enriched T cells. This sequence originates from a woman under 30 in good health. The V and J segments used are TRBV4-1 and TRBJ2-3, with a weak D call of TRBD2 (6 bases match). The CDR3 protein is CASSQDGDSSSTDTQYF. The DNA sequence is TGCGCCAGCAGCCAAGACGGGGACTCCTCGAGCACAGATACGCAGTATTTT.